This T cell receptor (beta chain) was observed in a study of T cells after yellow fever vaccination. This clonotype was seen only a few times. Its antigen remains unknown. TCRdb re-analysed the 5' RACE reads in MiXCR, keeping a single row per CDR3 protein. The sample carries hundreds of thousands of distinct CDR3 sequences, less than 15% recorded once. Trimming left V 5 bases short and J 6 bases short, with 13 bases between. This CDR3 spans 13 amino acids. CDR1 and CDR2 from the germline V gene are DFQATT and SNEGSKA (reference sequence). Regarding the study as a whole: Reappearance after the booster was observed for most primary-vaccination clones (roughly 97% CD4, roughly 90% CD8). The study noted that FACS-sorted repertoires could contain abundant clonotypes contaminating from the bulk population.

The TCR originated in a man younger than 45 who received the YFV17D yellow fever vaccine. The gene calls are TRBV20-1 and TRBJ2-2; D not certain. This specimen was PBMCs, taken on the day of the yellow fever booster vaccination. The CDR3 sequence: CSALDRAAGELFF. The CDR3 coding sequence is TGCAGTGCTCTGGACCGGGCGGCCGGGGAGCTGTTTTTT.